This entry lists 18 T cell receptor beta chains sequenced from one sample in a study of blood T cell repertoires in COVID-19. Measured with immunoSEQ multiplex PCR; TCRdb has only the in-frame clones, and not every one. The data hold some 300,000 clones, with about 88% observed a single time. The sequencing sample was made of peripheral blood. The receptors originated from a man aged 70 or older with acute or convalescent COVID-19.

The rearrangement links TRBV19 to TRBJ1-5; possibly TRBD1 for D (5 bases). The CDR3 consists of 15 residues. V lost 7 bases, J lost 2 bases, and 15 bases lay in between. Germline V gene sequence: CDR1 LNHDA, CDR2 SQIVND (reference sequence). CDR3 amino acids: CASTDAGTGNQPQHF. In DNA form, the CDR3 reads TGTGCCAGTACCGACGCAGGGACTGGCAATCAGCCCCAGCATTTT.

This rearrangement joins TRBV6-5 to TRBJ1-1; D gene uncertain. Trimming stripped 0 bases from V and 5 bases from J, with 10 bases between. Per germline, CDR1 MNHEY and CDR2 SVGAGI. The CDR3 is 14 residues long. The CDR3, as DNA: TGTGCCAGCAGTTACTCCGACGGGAGAACTGAAGCTTTCTTT. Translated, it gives CASSYSDGRTEAFF.

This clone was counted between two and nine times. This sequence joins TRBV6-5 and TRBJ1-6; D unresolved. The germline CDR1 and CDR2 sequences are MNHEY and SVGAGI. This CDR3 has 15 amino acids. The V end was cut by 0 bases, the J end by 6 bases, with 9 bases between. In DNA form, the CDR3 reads TGTGCCAGCAGTTACTCGGCAGTGGCTAATTCACCCCTCCACTTT. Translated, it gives CASSYSAVANSPLHF.

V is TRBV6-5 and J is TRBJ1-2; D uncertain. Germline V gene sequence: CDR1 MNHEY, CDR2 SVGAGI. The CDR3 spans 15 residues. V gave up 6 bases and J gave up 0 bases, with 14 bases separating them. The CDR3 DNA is TGTGCCAGCAGAGACCCTGCAGGCGCTAACTATGGCTACACCTTC. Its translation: CASRDPAGANYGYTF.

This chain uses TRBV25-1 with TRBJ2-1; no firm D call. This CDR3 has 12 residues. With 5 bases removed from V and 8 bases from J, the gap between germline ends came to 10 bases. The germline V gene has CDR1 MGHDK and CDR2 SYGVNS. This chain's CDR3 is CASSPLADEQFF. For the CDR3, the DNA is TGTGCCAGCAGTCCGCTCGCGGATGAGCAGTTCTTC.

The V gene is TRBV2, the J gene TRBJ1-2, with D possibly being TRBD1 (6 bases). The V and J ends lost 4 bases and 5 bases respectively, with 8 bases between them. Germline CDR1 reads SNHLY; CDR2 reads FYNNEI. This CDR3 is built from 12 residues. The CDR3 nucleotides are TGTGCCAGCAGTGGGACAGCTTATGGCTACACCTTC. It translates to CASSGTAYGYTF.

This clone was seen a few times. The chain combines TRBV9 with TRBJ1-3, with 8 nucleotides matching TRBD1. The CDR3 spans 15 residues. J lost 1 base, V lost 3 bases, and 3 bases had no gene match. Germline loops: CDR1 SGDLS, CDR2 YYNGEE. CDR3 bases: TGTGCCAGCAGCGGACACAGGGGGTCTGGAAACACCATATATTTT. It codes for CASSGHRGSGNTIYF.

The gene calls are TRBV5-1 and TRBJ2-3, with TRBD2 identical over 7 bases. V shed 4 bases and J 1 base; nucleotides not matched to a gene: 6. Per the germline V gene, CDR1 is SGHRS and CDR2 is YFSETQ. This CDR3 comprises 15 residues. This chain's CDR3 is CASSTNLAGTDTQYF. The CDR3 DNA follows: TGCGCCAGCAGCACCAACCTAGCGGGCACAGATACGCAGTATTTT.

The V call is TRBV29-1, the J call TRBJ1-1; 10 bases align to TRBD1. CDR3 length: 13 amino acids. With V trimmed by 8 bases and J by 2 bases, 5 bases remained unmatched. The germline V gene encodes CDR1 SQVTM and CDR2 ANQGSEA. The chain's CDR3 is CSFRQGANTEAFF. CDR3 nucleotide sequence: TGCAGCTTTCGACAGGGGGCCAACACTGAAGCTTTCTTT.

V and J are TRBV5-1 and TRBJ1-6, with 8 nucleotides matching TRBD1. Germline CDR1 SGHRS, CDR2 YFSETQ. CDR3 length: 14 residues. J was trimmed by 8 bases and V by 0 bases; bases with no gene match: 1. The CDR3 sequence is CASSLEQGDSPLHF. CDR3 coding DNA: TGCGCCAGCAGCTTGGAACAGGGGGATTCACCCCTCCACTTT.

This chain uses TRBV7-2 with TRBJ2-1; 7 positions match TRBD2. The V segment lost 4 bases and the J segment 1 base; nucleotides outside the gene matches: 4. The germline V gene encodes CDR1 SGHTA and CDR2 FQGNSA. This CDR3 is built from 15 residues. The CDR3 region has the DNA TGTGCCAGCAGCTCCACCGGGGGGTCCTACAATGAGCAGTTCTTC. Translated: CASSSTGGSYNEQFF.

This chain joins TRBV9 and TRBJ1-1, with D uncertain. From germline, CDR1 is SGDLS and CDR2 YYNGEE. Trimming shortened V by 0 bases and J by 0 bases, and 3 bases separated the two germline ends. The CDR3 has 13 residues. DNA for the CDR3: TGTGCCAGCAGCGTAGCTATGAACACTGAAGCTTTCTTT. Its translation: CASSVAMNTEAFF.

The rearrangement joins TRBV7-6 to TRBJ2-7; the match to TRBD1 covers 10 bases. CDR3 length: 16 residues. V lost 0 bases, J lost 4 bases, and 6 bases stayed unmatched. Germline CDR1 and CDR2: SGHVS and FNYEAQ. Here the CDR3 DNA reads TGTGCCAGCAGCTTAGCGGCAGGACAGGGGGTTTACGAGCAGTACTTC. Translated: CASSLAAGQGVYEQYF.

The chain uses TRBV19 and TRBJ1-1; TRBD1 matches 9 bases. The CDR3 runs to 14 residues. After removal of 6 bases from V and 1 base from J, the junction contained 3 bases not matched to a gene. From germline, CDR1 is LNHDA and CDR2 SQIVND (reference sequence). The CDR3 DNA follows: TGTGCCAGTAGGACAGGGGGACAGAACACTGAAGCTTTCTTT. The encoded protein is CASRTGGQNTEAFF.

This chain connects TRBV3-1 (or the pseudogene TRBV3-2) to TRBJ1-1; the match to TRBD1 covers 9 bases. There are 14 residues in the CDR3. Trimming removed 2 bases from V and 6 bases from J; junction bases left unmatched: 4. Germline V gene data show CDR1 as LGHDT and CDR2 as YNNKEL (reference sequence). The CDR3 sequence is CASSQPGQGSEAFF. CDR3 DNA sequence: TGTGCCAGCAGCCAACCGGGACAGGGATCTGAAGCTTTCTTT.

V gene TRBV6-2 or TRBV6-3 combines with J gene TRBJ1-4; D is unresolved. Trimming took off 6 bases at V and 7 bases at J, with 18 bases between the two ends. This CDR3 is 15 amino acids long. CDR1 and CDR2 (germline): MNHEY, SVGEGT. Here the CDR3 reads CASSFGGVGSEKLFF. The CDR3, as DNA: TGTGCCAGCAGCTTTGGCGGGGTTGGAAGTGAAAAACTGTTTTTT.

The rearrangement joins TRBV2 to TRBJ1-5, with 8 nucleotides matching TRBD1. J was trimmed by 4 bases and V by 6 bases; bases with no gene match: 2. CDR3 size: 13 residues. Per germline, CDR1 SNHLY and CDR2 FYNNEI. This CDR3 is CASRDRANQPQHF. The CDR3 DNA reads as TGTGCCAGCAGGGACAGGGCGAATCAGCCCCAGCATTTT.

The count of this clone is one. The CDR3 nucleotides are TGTGCCACCAGTGATTTGCCCTCGGACAGGGGGCTTATTAGACCGTATGGCTACACCTTC. Translation gives CATSDLPSDRGLIRPYGYTF. The V and J genes are TRBV24-1 and TRBJ1-2; the match to TRBD1 covers 11 bases. Germline V gene data show CDR1 as KGHDR and CDR2 as SFDVKD. The V segment lost 0 bases and the J segment 5 bases; nucleotides outside the gene matches: 16. The CDR3 length is 20 residues.